This entry is about one T cell receptor beta chain. This clone's antigen is unknown. One base away there is no much larger clone; base qualities are not given. V sheds 5 bases and J sheds 1 base, leaving 14 bases between their ends. Looking up the germline V gene (reference sequence) yields CDR1 MNHEY and CDR2 SMNVEV. There are 15 amino acids in the CDR3, from cysteine to phenylalanine inclusive. Only CDR3 DNA is held: 45 bases, read in frame from base 1. The library was obtained by the immunoSEQ multiplex PCR assay. The source study handled its data this way. A statistical classification framework was built for diagnosing cytomegalovirus status from the catalog of TCR beta chain sequences. TCRdb took this table from immuneACCESS and kept in-frame rearrangements with V and J called. Such tables lack part of the clones; where checked against another copy, unresolved V genes explain under half of the gap, and the rest is unexplained. V, J and clone size are taken as reported in that table, and D and trimming were inferred from the DNA itself. The sample profile shows 100,000 to 150,000 clones; about 88% of them were found once. The ten top clones hold 1.2% of the sample.

This specimen belongs to a study of cytomegalovirus exposure and HLA in healthy donors (dated by TCRdb to 2017 to 2019). Regarding the complete study: According to a later analysis, the 120 or so validation repertoires were produced on the same platform as the approximately 620 repertoires of the first cohort. Besides the first cohort of approximately 670 subjects, a separate validation cohort made up of 95 to 150 different subjects was used. The study aimed to test whether signatures of past pathogen exposure could be identified by cataloging public T cell receptors. The study combined high-throughput TCR immunosequencing, statistical association of individual TCRs with disease status, and machine learning to predict cytomegalovirus infection status. What the authors observed across the whole study: Most TCR sequences were observed very rarely across donors, whereas some public TCRs were present in many individuals. It was suggested by the authors that the approach could potentially be generalized to other disease states and immunological phenotypes. Subsequent analysis determined that TCRs grouped into clusters in the first cohort also showed a tendency toward co-occurrence across the 120 or so validation repertoires, and roughly 94% of cluster scores exceeded 0. A total of about 180 TCR beta chains were listed by the study as associated with cytomegalovirus. The classifier was reported to diagnose cytomegalovirus status with high specificity and sensitivity in both the original cohort and the validation cohort. A few of the identified cytomegalovirus-associated TCR beta chains were confirmed in vitro to be specific for cytomegalovirus antigens. The validation cohort had no HLA typing available for a later analysis, so co-occurrence within that cohort was assessed over all 130 or so repertoires.

Separate from the approximately 700-subject first cohort, the validation cohort of about 110 subjects was the group to which the donors belonged. The receptor's source is a woman in her late teens or twenties in good health and CMV-seronegative. The rearranged chain carries TRBV27 and TRBJ1-1; D gene: possibly TRBD1, on 5 matching bases. What was sequenced was PBMCs. The CDR3 here reads CASSPATAPNTEAFF. DNA sequence: TGTGCCAGCAGTCCCGCGACAGCCCCGAACACTGAAGCTTTCTTT.